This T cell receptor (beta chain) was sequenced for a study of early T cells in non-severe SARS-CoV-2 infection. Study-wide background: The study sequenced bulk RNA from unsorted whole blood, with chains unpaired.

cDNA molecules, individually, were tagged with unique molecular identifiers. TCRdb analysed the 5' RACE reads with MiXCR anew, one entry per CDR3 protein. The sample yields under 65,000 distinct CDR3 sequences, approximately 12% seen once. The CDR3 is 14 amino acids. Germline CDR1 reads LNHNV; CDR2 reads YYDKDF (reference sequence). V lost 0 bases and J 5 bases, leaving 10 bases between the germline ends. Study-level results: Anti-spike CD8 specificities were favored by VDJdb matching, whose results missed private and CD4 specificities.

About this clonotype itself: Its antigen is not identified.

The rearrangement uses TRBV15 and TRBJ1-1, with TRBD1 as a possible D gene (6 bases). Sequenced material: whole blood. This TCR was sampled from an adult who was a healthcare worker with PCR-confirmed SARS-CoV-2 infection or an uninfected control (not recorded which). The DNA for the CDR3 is TGTGCCACCAGCAGAGAAGGGGGAGGAACTGAAGCTTTCTTT. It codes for CATSREGGGTEAFF.